Below, 26 T cell receptor beta chains from the same sample are listed, as sequenced in a study of beta chain features in type 1 diabetes. The entirety of the isolated RNA underwent reverse transcription, so expressed TCRB transcripts were sequenced. Data came from immunoSEQ multiplex PCR; TCRdb stores just in-frame clones and leaves some out. The sample yields about 900,000 clones, about a sixth seen once. The source material was naive CD4+ T cells from blood. The source of these receptors is a woman aged 18-29 years in good health.

The chain recombines TRBV9 with TRBJ2-1, with 11 bases fitting TRBD2. CDR1 is SGDLS, CDR2 YYNGEE, per germline. CDR3 size: 16 residues. J lost 4 bases, V lost 4 bases, and 7 bases had no gene match. The CDR3 DNA reads as TGTGCCAGCAGCCCATTAGCGGGAGGGTCGTACAATGAGCAGTTCTTC. This translates into CASSPLAGGSYNEQFF.

The chain combines TRBV10-3 with TRBJ1-2; TRBD1 aligns across 7 bases. Germline V gene sequence: CDR1 ENHRY, CDR2 SYGVKD. The CDR3 length is 14 residues. Germline trimming cut 4 bases from V and 4 bases from J; bases unmatched to any gene: 6. The chain's CDR3 is CAISGTGVLYGYTF. The CDR3 DNA reads as TGTGCCATCAGTGGTACAGGGGTCCTCTATGGCTACACCTTC.

This sequence joins TRBV5-4 and TRBJ2-2, with D possibly being TRBD2 (6 bases). V lost 0 bases to trimming and J lost 5 bases, with 17 bases between them. Germline-derived CDR1 and CDR2 are SGHNT and YYREEE (reference sequence). This CDR3 is 17 amino acids long. CDR3 DNA sequence: TGTGCCAGCAGCTTGGGACTGACGGGAGTTAATACCGGGGAGCTGTTTTTT. Its translation is CASSLGLTGVNTGELFF.

This clone has a handful of counts. This chain joins TRBV29-1 and TRBJ2-5, with D perhaps TRBD2 (5 bases). In germline, CDR1 is SQVTM, CDR2 ANQGSEA. Trimming pared 4 bases from V and 5 bases from J, leaving 14 bases between. CDR3 length equals 13 residues. As DNA, the CDR3 is TGCAGCGTTGCCACGGGAAGGAGCGAGACCCAGTACTTC. It yields the protein CSVATGRSETQYF.

The rearrangement links TRBV7-9 to TRBJ2-3; the match to TRBD2 covers 7 bases. The CDR3 runs 14 residues. In germline, CDR1 is SEHNR, CDR2 FQNEAQ (reference sequence). V was clipped by 4 bases and J by 6 bases; unmatched bases: 7. The CDR3, as DNA: TGTGCCAGCAGCTATGCTGGACTAGATGATACGCAGTATTTT. Encoded protein: CASSYAGLDDTQYF.

CDR3 in DNA: TGTGCCAGCTCCCAACAGGGATCCTATAATTCACCCCTCCACTTT. Protein product: CASSQQGSYNSPLHF. The rearrangement joins TRBV11-2 to TRBJ1-6; D is perhaps TRBD1 (6 bases). V lost 8 bases and J 1 base, leaving 12 bases between the germline ends. The length of the CDR3 is 15 residues. Per the germline V gene, CDR1 is SGHAT and CDR2 is FQNNGV.

This chain uses TRBV4-1 with TRBJ2-1; 7 nucleotides line up with TRBD2. Trimming took 4 bases from V and 5 from J; bases not matched to a gene: 17. Looked up from germline, CDR1 is MGHRA and CDR2 is YSYEKL. The CDR3 covers 18 residues. CDR3 residues: CASSPILLSGPFNNEQFF. The CDR3 coding sequence is TGCGCCAGCAGCCCCATCCTCCTTAGCGGGCCTTTTAACAATGAGCAGTTCTTC.

In its sample, this clone was seen a few times. J is TRBJ1-2 and V is TRBV5-6; 7 bases map to TRBD1. Germline CDR1 SGHDT, CDR2 YYEEEE. The CDR3 has 14 amino acids. Trimming took 5 bases from V and 4 from J; bases not matched to a gene: 8. Here the CDR3 DNA reads TGTGCCAGCAGGCCAACAGGGGCTGGCTATGGCTACACCTTC. Its translation: CASRPTGAGYGYTF.

V and J are TRBV10-3 and TRBJ2-7; the D gene is possibly TRBD1 (5 bases). CDR3 length equals 13 residues. Deletions cut 8 bases from V and 3 bases from J, with 14 bases between. Germline V CDR1 and CDR2: ENHRY, SYGVKD. CDR3 DNA sequence: TGTGCCATCTTACGACAGATCGGCTACGAGCAGTACTTC. Amino acid sequence: CAILRQIGYEQYF.

This clone was seen a few times. The chain couples TRBV28 to TRBJ2-7, with a possible D match to TRBD1 (5 bases). The V end was cut by 4 bases, the J end by 9 bases, with 10 bases between. The CDR3 totals 11 residues. Germline loops: CDR1 MDHEN, CDR2 SYDVKM. CDR3 sequence reads: CASSSRAPQYF. In DNA, the CDR3 is TGTGCCAGCAGTTCCAGGGCACCGCAGTACTTC.

The J gene is TRBJ2-7, the V gene TRBV4-3; D may be TRBD1 (5 bases). This CDR3 spans 16 amino acids. The V gene lost 0 bases and the J gene lost 0 bases, with 12 bases spanning the gap. Germline V gene lookup returns CDR1 LGHNA and CDR2 YSLEER. As DNA, the CDR3 is TGCGCCAGCAGCCAAGATTGGGGCAGTCGCTCCTACGAGCAGTACTTC. Translation: CASSQDWGSRSYEQYF.

This clone was seen more than once but under ten times. The rearrangement links TRBV9 to TRBJ2-2; a possible D gene is TRBD1 (5 bases). V shed 4 bases and J shed 2 bases, with 9 bases lying between them. Germline loops: CDR1 SGDLS, CDR2 YYNGEE. The CDR3 spans 14 residues. The CDR3 DNA follows: TGTGCCAGCAGCATTCAGGGAAACACCGGGGAGCTGTTTTTT. Translating it yields CASSIQGNTGELFF.

The rearrangement links TRBV5-1 to TRBJ2-5, with D unclear. The CDR3 consists of 14 residues. From germline, CDR1 is SGHRS and CDR2 YFSETQ. The V end lost 0 bases, the J end lost 1 base, and 7 bases lay between the germline ends. CDR3 nucleotide sequence: TGCGCCAGCAGCTTGGGCTGGAGCCAAGAGACCCAGTACTTC. It yields the protein CASSLGWSQETQYF.

The rearrangement links TRBV6-1 to TRBJ2-7; 11 bases match TRBD2. Germline V gives CDR1 MNHNS, CDR2 SASEGT. The CDR3 extends over 15 amino acids. V gave up 6 bases and J gave up 2 bases; unmatched junction bases: 6. The CDR3 DNA reads TGTGCCAGCAGAGATGGGACTAGCGGAACCTACGAGCAGTACTTC. This translates into CASRDGTSGTYEQYF.

This chain uses TRBV4-3 with TRBJ2-1, with TRBD2 matching 8 bases. The CDR3 is 19 amino acids. The V and J ends lost 0 bases and 5 bases, in that order; junction bases with no gene match: 15. Germline V gene data show CDR1 as LGHNA and CDR2 as YSLEER. The CDR3 reads CASSQEASGLLGANNEQFF. DNA for the CDR3: TGCGCCAGCAGCCAAGAGGCTAGCGGGCTACTGGGGGCAAACAATGAGCAGTTCTTC.

This clone was seen a handful of times. The V gene is TRBV28, the J gene TRBJ2-1, with TRBD2 identical over 12 bases. Trimming cost V 5 bases and J 6 bases; bases outside gene matches: 8. Germline-derived CDR1 and CDR2 are MDHEN and SYDVKM. The CDR3 sequence is 16 residues long. The CDR3 sequence is CASSTPGLAGINEQFF. The CDR3 DNA reads as TGTGCCAGCAGTACTCCGGGACTAGCGGGCATCAATGAGCAGTTCTTC.

This clone has only a few counts. This chain connects TRBV6-6 to TRBJ1-5, with D hard to call. The V gene's germline CDR1 is MNHNY and CDR2 SVGAGI (reference sequence). V was clipped by 0 bases and J by 0 bases, with 9 bases between them. There are 16 residues in the CDR3. CDR3: CASSYSVLYSNQPQHF. The CDR3 nucleotides read TGTGCCAGCAGTTACTCGGTTTTGTATAGCAATCAGCCCCAGCATTTT.

The CDR3 sequence: CASNGPGELFF. The CDR3 DNA reads as TGTGCCAGCAACGGTCCCGGGGAGCTGTTTTTT. The rearrangement joins TRBV6-5 to TRBJ2-2, with D unresolved. The CDR3 has 11 residues. The germline gives CDR1 MNHEY, CDR2 SVGAGI. Deletions cut 7 bases from V and 6 bases from J, with 6 bases between.

For the CDR3, the DNA is TGTGCCAGCAGCCCTGCTAGCGGGGGCAACACCAATGAGCAGTTCTTC. This codes for CASSPASGGNTNEQFF. The V and J genes are TRBV5-4 and TRBJ2-1; 10 nucleotides match TRBD2. V lost 4 bases and J lost 6; bases outside the gene matches: 10. CDR3 length: 16 amino acids. Germline V lookup: CDR1 SGHNT, CDR2 YYREEE (reference sequence).

This clone was recorded a few times. This chain joins TRBV5-4 and TRBJ2-5, with a possible D match to TRBD1 (5 bases). The V and J ends lost 3 bases and 7 bases respectively, with 19 bases between them. The CDR3 is made up of 15 amino acids. Germline CDR1 is SGHNT and CDR2 is YYREEE (reference sequence). DNA for the CDR3: TGTGCCAGCAGCTCCCTGACACAGGAAAATCCGACCCAGTACTTC. Amino acids: CASSSLTQENPTQYF.

V is TRBV11-2 and J is TRBJ2-1; D is undetermined. The CDR3 runs 15 residues. V lost 0 bases and J lost 5, with 11 bases in between. Germline CDR1 SGHAT, CDR2 FQNNGV. CDR3 sequence reads: CASSLEPRGNNEQFF. Here the CDR3 DNA reads TGTGCCAGCAGCTTAGAGCCGCGAGGTAACAATGAGCAGTTCTTC.

The J gene is TRBJ1-4, the V gene TRBV28, with D maybe TRBD1 (6 bases). CDR1 MDHEN and CDR2 SYDVKM come from the germline V gene. The V end lost 3 bases, the J end lost 7 bases, and 21 bases lay between the germline ends. CDR3 length: 17 residues. The CDR3 sequence is CASSFRSWGANSEKLFF. CDR3 sequence (DNA): TGTGCCAGCAGTTTTAGGTCGTGGGGGGCGAATAGTGAAAAACTGTTTTTT.

This clone was seen more than once but under ten times. The chain recombines TRBV28 with TRBJ2-7, with 11 bases lining up with TRBD2. V lost 5 bases, J lost 4 bases, and 13 bases stayed unmatched. Germline assignment: CDR1 MDHEN and CDR2 SYDVKM. The CDR3 sequence is 17 residues long. CDR3 region: CASSPLLAGGTHYEQYF. The CDR3 nucleotides are TGTGCCAGCAGTCCCCTCCTAGCGGGAGGCACACATTACGAGCAGTACTTC.

The genes are TRBV7-9 and TRBJ2-2; unclear D gene. V lost 8 bases to trimming and J lost 7 bases, with 8 bases between them. The CDR3 sequence is 11 residues long. Germline V CDR1 and CDR2: SEHNR, FQNEAQ (reference sequence). As DNA, the CDR3 is TGTGCCAGCTTCTCTGGCGGGGAGCTGTTTTTT. The encoded protein is CASFSGGELFF.

The chain uses TRBV5-4 and TRBJ2-1; 8 nucleotides match TRBD1. This CDR3 has 12 residues. The junction had 0 bases not matched to a gene; V was cut back by 5 bases and J by 5 bases. Germline CDR1 is SGHNT and CDR2 is YYREEE (reference sequence). CDR3 protein: CASRDRDNEQFF. The CDR3 nucleotides read TGTGCCAGCAGGGACAGGGACAATGAGCAGTTCTTC.

There are a few counts of this clone. This chain links TRBV5-1 with TRBJ2-7; D is possibly TRBD1 or TRBD2 (6 bases each). Germline-derived CDR1 and CDR2 are SGHRS and YFSETQ. Trimming stripped 6 bases from V and 2 bases from J, with 21 bases between. This CDR3 has 16 residues. The CDR3 spells CASTTGDSTGTYEQYF. The CDR3 DNA is TGCGCCAGCACGACGGGGGATAGTACAGGGACCTACGAGCAGTACTTC.